These 2 T cell receptor beta chains were sequenced from one sample in a study of blood T cells in healthy people across ages (dated by TCRdb to the mid-2010s). Library construction relied on 5' RACE. Sequencing was performed on an Illumina HiSeq 2500. A second 7 to 11 cycle PCR used a sample-barcoded 5' primer and a J-beta primer mix. Through fastp at Q25 and MiXCR, TCRdb rebuilt clones from the public reads, retaining in-frame beta chains. Identical CDR3 proteins give one entry, which carries the most common genes and DNA. This sample has fewer than 900,000 distinct CDR3 sequences in its table, and about 42% of those were observed once. More than 20% of the sample comes from the top ten. Sequencing was performed on blood. These receptors were collected from a woman aged 60-70 years in good health.

The genes are TRBV10-3 and TRBJ2-1, with 10 nucleotides matching TRBD2. V dropped 10 bases and J dropped 5; count of bases not matched to a gene: 8. Germline CDR1 reads ENHRY; CDR2 reads SYGVKD. There are 14 residues in the CDR3. The CDR3 nucleotides are TGTGCCACGGGGATTAGCGGGGGGAACAATGAGCAGTTCTTC. Its translation is CATGISGGNNEQFF.

The chain links TRBV25-1 to TRBJ2-7; the D gene is possibly TRBD1 (5 bases). V was clipped by 4 bases and J by 1 base, with 11 bases between them. This CDR3 comprises 14 residues. Germline assignment: CDR1 MGHDK and CDR2 SYGVNS. The CDR3 loop reads CASSVSTGSYEQYF. The CDR3 DNA reads as TGTGCCAGCAGTGTTAGTACAGGATCCTACGAGCAGTACTTC.